This T cell receptor (beta chain) was sequenced during a study of blood T cell repertoires in COVID-19. Across the study: Sources were T cells, B-cell-depleted T cells, or PBMCs; the material itself was cDNA or gDNA.

Per the original methods: Reference gene primer amplification in the assay estimated nucleated cell counts. Assay used: immunoSEQ multiplex PCR; TCRdb lists only in-frame clones, some missing. Clone size and V and J calls were adopted from that table, with D and trimming inferred from the DNA. Of 100,000 or so clones listed, just over 85% are singletons. This CDR3 spans 16 amino acids. Trimming cost V 6 bases and J 10 bases, with 22 bases left between them. Germline CDR1 SNHLY, CDR2 FYNNEI. Participants spanned ages about 18 to 100 years and resided in 20 to 25 US areas. The clonotype originates from a woman in her forties or fifties who had recovered from COVID-19. The sequenced sample consisted of PBMCs or T cells enriched from blood (not recorded which). The gene calls are TRBV2 and TRBJ1-6; D is undetermined. CDR3 in DNA: TGTGCCAGCAGACCCACTCCCCCGACAAAGGCCTCACCCCTCCACTTT. It translates to CASRPTPPTKASPLHF.